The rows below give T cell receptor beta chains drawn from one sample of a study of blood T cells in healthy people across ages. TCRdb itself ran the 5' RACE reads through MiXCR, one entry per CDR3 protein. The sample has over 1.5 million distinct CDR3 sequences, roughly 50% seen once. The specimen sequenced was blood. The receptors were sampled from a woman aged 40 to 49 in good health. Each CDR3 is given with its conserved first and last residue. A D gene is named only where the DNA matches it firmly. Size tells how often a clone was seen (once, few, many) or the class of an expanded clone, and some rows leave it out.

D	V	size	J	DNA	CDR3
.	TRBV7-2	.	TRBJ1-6	TGTGCCAGCAGCGCCGGACGGGCCTGGAATTCACCCCTCCACTTT	CASSAGRAWNSPLHF
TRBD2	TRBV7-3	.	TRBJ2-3	TGTGCCAGCAGCCCGCGCGGGGGGACGCCCCCAGATACGCAGTATTTT	CASSPRGGTPPDTQYF
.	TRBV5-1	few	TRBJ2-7	TGCGCCAGCAGCTTGGTAGGGGGAGAATCCATCTACGAGCAGTACTTC	CASSLVGGESIYEQYF
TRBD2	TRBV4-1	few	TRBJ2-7	TGCGCCAGCAGCCAAGGTCGGGGGGGATCCTACGAGCAGTACTTC	CASSQGRGGSYEQYF
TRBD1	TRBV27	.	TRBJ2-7	TGTGCCAGCAGTTGGACGGGACAGGGTTCCTACGAGCAGTACTTC	CASSWTGQGSYEQYF
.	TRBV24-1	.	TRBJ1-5	TGTGCCACCAGTGATTGGGGGCGTCAGCCCCAGCATTTT	CATSDWGRQPQHF
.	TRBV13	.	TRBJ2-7	TGTGCCAGCAGCAACCGGGGGAGTGTCTACGAGCAGTACTTC	CASSNRGSVYEQYF
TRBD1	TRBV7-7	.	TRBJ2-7	TGTGCTAGCAGCCCGACAGGGGTCCACGAGCAGTACTTC	CASSPTGVHEQYF
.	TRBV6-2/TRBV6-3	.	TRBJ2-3	TGTGCCAGCAGTTCAAATAACTTCGGGGATACGCAGTATTTT	CASSSNNFGDTQYF
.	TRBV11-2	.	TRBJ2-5	TGTGTCGGCAGCCCCCAAGAGACCCAGTACTTC	CVGSPQETQYF
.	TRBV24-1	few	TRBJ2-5	TGTGCCACCAGCGCTAACGGGGCTGCAGGGACCCAGTACTTC	CATSANGAAGTQYF
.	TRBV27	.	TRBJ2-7	TGTGCCAGCAGACCCCAGGGTGGACCCTACGAGCAGTACTTC	CASRPQGGPYEQYF
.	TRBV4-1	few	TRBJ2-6	TGCGCCAGCAGCCAGCAGGGTAGGGCCTCTGGGGCCAACGTCCTGACTTTC	CASSQQGRASGANVLTF
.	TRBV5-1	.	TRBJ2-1	TGCGTCAGCAGCGCATTGGCCTACAATGAGCAGTTCTTC	CVSSALAYNEQFF
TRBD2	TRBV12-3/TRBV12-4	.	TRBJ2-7	TGCGCCAGCAGTTCGGCGGGGGGAGTCAATGAGCAGTACTTC	CASSSAGGVNEQYF
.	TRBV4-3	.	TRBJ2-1	TGCGCCAGCAGCCAAGAAGACGTTATCAACAATGAGCAGTTCTTC	CASSQEDVINNEQFF
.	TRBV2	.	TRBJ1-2	TGTGCCAGCAGCGGGGATACGGGCTATGGCTACACCTTC	CASSGDTGYGYTF
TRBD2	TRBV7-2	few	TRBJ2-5	TGTGCCAGCAGCTTAAGGCCTAGCGGGGGGAAGGAGACCCAGTACTTC	CASSLRPSGGKETQYF
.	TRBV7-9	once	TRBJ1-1	TGTGCCAGCAGCTTAGTTGCCAGGCTGAACACTGAAGCTTTCTTT	CASSLVARLNTEAFF
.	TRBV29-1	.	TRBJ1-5	TGCAGCGCTATCCAAACAGGAATAGATAGCAATCAGCCCCAGCATTTT	CSAIQTGIDSNQPQHF
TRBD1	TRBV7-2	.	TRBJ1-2	TGTGCCAGCAGCTCCACCGGACAGGGGGCTCGAAAGAGTGGCTACACCTTC	CASSSTGQGARKSGYTF
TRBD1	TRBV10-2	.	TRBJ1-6	TGCGCCAGCAGTGACCGCGGTGACAGGGGCAGCTCACCCCTCCACTTT	CASSDRGDRGSSPLHF
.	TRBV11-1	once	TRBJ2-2	TGTGCCAGCAGCGAGGTCATCGGGGAGCTGTTTTTT	CASSEVIGELFF
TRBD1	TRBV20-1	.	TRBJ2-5	TGCAGTGCCCTGGACAGGGTTGACCAAGAGACCCAGTACTTC	CSALDRVDQETQYF
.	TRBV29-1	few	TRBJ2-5	TGCAGCGCCGCCCCGACAGGCTGGGAGACCCAGTACTTC	CSAAPTGWETQYF
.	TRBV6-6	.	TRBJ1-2	TGTGCCAGCAGTCAAAGCCTCAGGGGAAGAAATGGCTACACCTTC	CASSQSLRGRNGYTF
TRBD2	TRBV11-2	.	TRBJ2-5	TGTGCCAGCAGTGCCAGACCTACTAGCGCCCAGGAGACCCAGTACTTC	CASSARPTSAQETQYF
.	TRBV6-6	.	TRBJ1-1	TGTGCCAGCAGACCGGTGAACACTGAAGCTTTCTTT	CASRPVNTEAFF
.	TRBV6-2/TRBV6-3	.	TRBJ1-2	TGTGCCAGCAGCGTCGGGGGGCTTCACGGCTACACCTTC	CASSVGGLHGYTF
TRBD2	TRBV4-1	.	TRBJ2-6	TGCGCCAGCAGCCATCCGGGGGGCTCTGGGGCCAACGTCCTGACTTTC	CASSHPGGSGANVLTF
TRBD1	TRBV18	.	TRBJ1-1	TGTGCCAGCTCACCCAGCGGGACAGGGCTTACTGAAGCTTTCTTT	CASSPSGTGLTEAFF
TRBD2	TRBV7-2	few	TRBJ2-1	TGTGCCAGCAGCTTAGGTGTTAGCGGGGCTCTAGGCAATGAGCAGTTCTTC	CASSLGVSGALGNEQFF
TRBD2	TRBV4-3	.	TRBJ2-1	TGCGCCAGCAGCCAAGAGCGAGGGACTATGCAGTTCTTC	CASSQERGTMQFF
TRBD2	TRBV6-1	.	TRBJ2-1	TGTGCCAGCAGTAGGGGAACTAGCGGGGGATCATACAATGAGCAGTTCTTC	CASSRGTSGGSYNEQFF
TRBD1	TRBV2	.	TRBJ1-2	TGTGCCAGCAGTTCGGACAGGGTTTACACCTTC	CASSSDRVYTF
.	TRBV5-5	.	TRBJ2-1	TGTGCCAGCAGCTTTATCCTATCCAATGAGCAGTTCTTC	CASSFILSNEQFF
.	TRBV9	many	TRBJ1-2	TGTGCCAGCAGCGCACGGGACCATACGTTCTATGGCTACACCTTC	CASSARDHTFYGYTF
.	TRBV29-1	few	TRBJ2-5	TGCAGCCTAGGACATGGACTCAAGGGGGAGACCCAGTACTTC	CSLGHGLKGETQYF
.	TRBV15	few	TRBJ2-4	TGTGCCACCAGCAGCAGGGAAAACATTCAGTACTTC	CATSSRENIQYF
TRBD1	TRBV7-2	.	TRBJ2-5	TGTGCCAGCAGCTATATCATAGGACAGGGACAAGAGACCCAGTACTTC	CASSYIIGQGQETQYF
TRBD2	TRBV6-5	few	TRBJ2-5	TGTGCCAGCGGGGGACTAGTGATGGAGACCCAGTACTTC	CASGGLVMETQYF
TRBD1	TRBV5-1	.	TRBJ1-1	TGCGCCAGCCGTGGGACAGGGGGAAAACTTGAAGCTTTCTTT	CASRGTGGKLEAFF
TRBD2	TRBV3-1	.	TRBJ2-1	TGTGCCAGCAGCAAAAGCGGGGGCGGGAGCAATGAGCAGTTCTTC	CASSKSGGGSNEQFF
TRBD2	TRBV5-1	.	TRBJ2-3	TGCGCCAGCAGCCCAGGGACTACCTTCACTACGCAGTATTTT	CASSPGTTFTTQYF
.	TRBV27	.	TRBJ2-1	TGTGCCAGCAGTACCCCGGTTGACCCGAACAATGAGCAGTTCTTC	CASSTPVDPNNEQFF